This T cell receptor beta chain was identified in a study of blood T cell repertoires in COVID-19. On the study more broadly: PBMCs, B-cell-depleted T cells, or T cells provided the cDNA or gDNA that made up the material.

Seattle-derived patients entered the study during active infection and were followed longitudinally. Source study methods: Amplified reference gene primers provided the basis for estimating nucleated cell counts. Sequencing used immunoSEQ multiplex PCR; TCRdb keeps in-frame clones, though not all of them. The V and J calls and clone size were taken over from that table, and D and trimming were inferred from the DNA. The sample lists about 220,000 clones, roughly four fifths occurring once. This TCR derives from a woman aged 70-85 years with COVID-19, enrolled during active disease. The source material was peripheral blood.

DNA of the CDR3: TGTGCCAGCAGTCCGGGGACAGGGCATGAAGGGACTGGGGCCAACGTCCTGACTTTC. Amino acid sequence: CASSPGTGHEGTGANVLTF. The rearrangement links TRBV28 to TRBJ2-6; 9 bases are a match to TRBD1. The CDR3 has 19 residues. V lost 5 bases to trimming and J lost 2 bases; unmatched junction nucleotides: 13. Germline V gene sequence: CDR1 MDHEN, CDR2 SYDVKM.